The 5 T cell receptor beta chains reported below all come from one sample, sequenced in a study of T cell responses to AZD1222 COVID-19 vaccine. Profiling relied on immunoSEQ multiplex PCR, and the TCRdb table lists in-frame clones only, not all of them. The sample shows about 120,000 clones, more than 80% of them seen only once. The sequences come from peripheral blood, collected on day 0 of AZD1222 vaccination. All receptors come from an adult in good health.

About this clone itself: The junction shows a germline mismatch at one end, possibly a read error. Other DNA sequences of this sample code for an identical CDR3. The V gene is TRBV28, the J gene TRBJ1-2; D is unclear. Germline values: CDR1 MDHEN, CDR2 SYDVKM. The CDR3 sequence is 13 residues long. The CDR3 nucleotides read TGTGCCAGCAGGCTTAGCGGTAACTATGGCTACACTTTC. As protein: CASRLSGNYGYTF.

This clone was counted once. V and J are TRBV15 and TRBJ2-7, with 13 bases matching TRBD2. Losses at the gene ends were 4 bases for V and 0 bases for J; bases not matched to a gene: 9. From germline, CDR1 is LNHNV and CDR2 YYDKDF (reference sequence). The CDR3 has 18 amino acids. CDR3 sequence: CATSTELLAGGSSYEQYF. For the CDR3, the DNA is TGTGCCACCAGCACCGAATTACTAGCGGGAGGGAGCTCCTACGAGCAGTACTTC.

The V and J genes are TRBV27 and TRBJ2-7; TRBD2 agrees at 9 bases. This CDR3 is 15 amino acids long. J was trimmed by 3 bases and V by 6 bases; bases with no gene match: 9. CDR1 is MNHEY and CDR2 is SMNVEV in the germline V gene (reference sequence). The CDR3, as DNA: TGTGCCAGCAGCCTGGGAGCGGGAGGCAACTACGAGCAGTACTTC. As protein: CASSLGAGGNYEQYF.

The V call is TRBV5-4, the J call TRBJ1-2, with 8 bases matching TRBD1. From germline, CDR1 is SGHNT and CDR2 YYREEE (reference sequence). This CDR3 is built from 15 residues. Unmatched junction bases numbered 10, after V lost 3 bases and J lost 6 bases. CDR3 DNA sequence: TGTGCCAGCAGCTCTCAGGTGGGACAGGCGGATGGCTACACCTTC. It is translated as CASSSQVGQADGYTF.

V gene TRBV6-6 combines with J gene TRBJ1-5; D is undetermined. The CDR3 is made up of 14 amino acids. V gave up 5 bases and J gave up 6 bases, with 14 bases separating them. CDR1 and CDR2 from the germline V gene are MNHNY and SVGAGI (reference sequence). The CDR3 sequence: CASSQPSGIQPQHF. The CDR3 DNA sequence: TGTGCCAGCAGTCAGCCCTCGGGAATTCAGCCCCAGCATTTT.